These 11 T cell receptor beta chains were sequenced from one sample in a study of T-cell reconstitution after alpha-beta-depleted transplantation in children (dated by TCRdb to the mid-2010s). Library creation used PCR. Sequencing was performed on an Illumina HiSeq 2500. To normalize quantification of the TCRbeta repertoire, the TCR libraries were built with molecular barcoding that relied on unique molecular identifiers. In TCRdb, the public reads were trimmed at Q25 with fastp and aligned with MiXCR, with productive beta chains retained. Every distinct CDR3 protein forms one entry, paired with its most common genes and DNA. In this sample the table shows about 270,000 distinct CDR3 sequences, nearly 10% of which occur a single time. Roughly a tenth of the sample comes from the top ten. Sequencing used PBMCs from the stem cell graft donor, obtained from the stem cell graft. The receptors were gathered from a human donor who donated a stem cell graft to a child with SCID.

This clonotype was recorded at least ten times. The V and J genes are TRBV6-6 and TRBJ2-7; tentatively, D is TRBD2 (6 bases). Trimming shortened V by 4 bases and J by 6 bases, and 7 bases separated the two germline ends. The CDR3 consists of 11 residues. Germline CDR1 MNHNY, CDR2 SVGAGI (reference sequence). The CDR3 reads CASSFGGEQYF. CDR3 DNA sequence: TGTGCCAGCAGTTTCGGGGGCGAGCAGTACTTC.

In nucleotides, the CDR3 is TGTGCCAGCAGTTTGGATCCCTCGGCCAACGTCCTGACTTTC. It codes for CASSLDPSANVLTF. The chain recombines TRBV12-3 or TRBV12-4 with TRBJ2-6; D not certain. Trimming pared 3 bases from V and 6 bases from J, leaving 9 bases between. The CDR3 is 14 amino acids.

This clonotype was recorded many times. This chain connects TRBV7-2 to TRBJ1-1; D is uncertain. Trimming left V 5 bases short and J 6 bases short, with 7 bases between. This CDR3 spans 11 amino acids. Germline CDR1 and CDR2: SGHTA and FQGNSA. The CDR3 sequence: CASSRTSEAFF. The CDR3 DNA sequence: TGTGCCAGCAGCCGTACATCTGAAGCTTTCTTT.

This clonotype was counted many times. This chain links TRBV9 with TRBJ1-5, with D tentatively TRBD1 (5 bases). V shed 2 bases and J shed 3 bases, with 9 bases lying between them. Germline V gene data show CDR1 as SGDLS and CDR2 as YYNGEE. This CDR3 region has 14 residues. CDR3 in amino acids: CASSVGTVNQPQHF. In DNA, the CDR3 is TGTGCCAGCAGCGTCGGGACGGTCAATCAGCCCCAGCATTTT.

CDR3 in amino acids: CASSSRGAGEQFF. The CDR3 coding sequence is TGTGCCAGCAGCTCCCGGGGGGCGGGTGAGCAGTTCTTC. The chain combines TRBV14 with TRBJ2-1; maybe TRBD2 (7 bases). Germline V gene data show CDR1 as SGHDN and CDR2 as FVKESK. The length of the CDR3 is 13 residues. The V and J ends lost 5 bases and 9 bases respectively, with 14 bases between them.

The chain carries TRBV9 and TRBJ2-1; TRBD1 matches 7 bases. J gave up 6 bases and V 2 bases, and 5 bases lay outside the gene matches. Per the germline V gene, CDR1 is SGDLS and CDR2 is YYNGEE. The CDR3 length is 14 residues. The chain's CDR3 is CASSVGTASNEQFF. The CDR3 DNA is TGTGCCAGCAGCGTTGGGACAGCTTCCAATGAGCAGTTCTTC.

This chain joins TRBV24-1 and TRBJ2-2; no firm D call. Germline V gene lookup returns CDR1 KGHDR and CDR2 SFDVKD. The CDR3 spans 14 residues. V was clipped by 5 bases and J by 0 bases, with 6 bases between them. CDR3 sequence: CATSASTNTGELFF. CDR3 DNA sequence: TGTGCCACCAGTGCCTCCACGAACACCGGGGAGCTGTTTTTT.

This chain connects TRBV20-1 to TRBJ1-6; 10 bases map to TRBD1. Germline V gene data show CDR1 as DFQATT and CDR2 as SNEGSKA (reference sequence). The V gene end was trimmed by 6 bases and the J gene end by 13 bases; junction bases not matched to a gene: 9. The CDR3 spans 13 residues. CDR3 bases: TGCAGTGCCCCAGGACAGGGGGAAGCGCCCCTCCACTTT. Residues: CSAPGQGEAPLHF.

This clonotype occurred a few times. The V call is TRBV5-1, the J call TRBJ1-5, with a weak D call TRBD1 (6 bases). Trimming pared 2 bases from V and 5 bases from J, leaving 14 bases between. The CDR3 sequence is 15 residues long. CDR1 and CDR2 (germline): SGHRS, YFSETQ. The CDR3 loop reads CASSLLGARDQPQHF. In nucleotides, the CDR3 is TGCGCCAGCAGCTTACTGGGGGCCCGGGATCAGCCCCAGCATTTT.

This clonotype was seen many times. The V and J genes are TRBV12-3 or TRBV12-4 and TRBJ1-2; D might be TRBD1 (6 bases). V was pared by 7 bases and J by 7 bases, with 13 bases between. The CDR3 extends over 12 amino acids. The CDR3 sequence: CASTLGGFGYTF. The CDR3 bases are TGTGCCAGCACCCTAGGGGGGTTTGGCTACACCTTC.

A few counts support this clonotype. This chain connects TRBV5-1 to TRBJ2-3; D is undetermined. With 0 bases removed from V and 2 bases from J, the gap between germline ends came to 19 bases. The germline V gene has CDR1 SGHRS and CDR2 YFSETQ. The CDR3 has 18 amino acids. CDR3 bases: TGCGCCAGCAGCTTGGACGGTGTTAGGCGACTGTTCACAGATACGCAGTATTTT. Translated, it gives CASSLDGVRRLFTDTQYF. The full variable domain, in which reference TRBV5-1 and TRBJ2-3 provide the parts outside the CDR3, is KAGVTQTPRYLIKTRGQQVTLSCSPISGHRSVSWYQQTPGQGLQFLFEYFSETQRNKGNFPGRFSGRQFSNSRSEMNVSTLELGDSALYLCASSLDGVRRLFTDTQYFGPGTRLTVL.